This T cell receptor beta chain was obtained from a study of response to subunit inactivated influenza vaccine. There are a few counts of this clonotype. Germline CDR1 reads KGHSH; CDR2 reads LQKENI. Trimming shortened V by 1 base and J by 3 bases, and 13 bases separated the two germline ends. This CDR3 is built from 16 residues. Each CDR3 protein gets one entry after TCRdb re-called the RT-PCR reads with MiXCR. The sample holds about 570,000 distinct CDR3 sequences; roughly 10% are singletons and the top ten take 8% to 13%. A further study also used this sample, focusing on T cells expressing NK-cell markers. As reported in that work: The TCR beta cDNA came from 5'RACE template switching with UMIs. Out of eight donors sequenced, seven tested HCMV-seropositive and the remaining one seronegative. Restricting sorting to alpha-beta TCR T cells was achieved in several experiments by an anti-gamma-delta TCR antibody.

The sequences come from PBMCs from blood, collected on the day of vaccination. This sequence was found in a man over 45 who received an inactivated influenza vaccine. The chain is built from TRBV18 and TRBJ2-1; D possibly uses TRBD1 or TRBD2 (5 bases each). CDR3 protein: CASSPLRDGLYNEQFF. The CDR3 bases are TGTGCCAGCTCACCACTCCGGGACGGACTCTACAATGAGCAGTTCTTC.